This passage covers 3 T cell receptor beta chains from one sample sequenced in a study of blood T cell repertoires in COVID-19. Only in-frame clones appear in the TCRdb table, and some are missing; sequencing was by immunoSEQ multiplex PCR. This sample yields about 100,000 clones, of which just over 90% are seen a single time; about 1% belongs to the top ten. Material: peripheral blood. The receptor set was obtained from a man aged 60 to 75 with acute or convalescent COVID-19.

This clone has just one count. The V and J genes are TRBV19 and TRBJ2-7; maybe TRBD1 (6 bases). Germline V lookup: CDR1 LNHDA, CDR2 SQIVND (reference sequence). This CDR3 is 15 amino acids long. Deletions cut 5 bases from V and 4 bases from J, with 18 bases between. The CDR3 bases are TGTGCCAGTAGTGTTAACCGGGACACTAGATACGAGCAGTACTTC. It translates to CASSVNRDTRYEQYF.

The J gene is TRBJ2-2, the V gene TRBV4-1, with D unresolved. The CDR3 consists of 15 residues. Germline CDR1 is MGHRA and CDR2 is YSYEKL. The V end lost 0 bases, the J end lost 4 bases, and 9 bases lay between the germline ends. The CDR3 DNA reads TGCGCCAGCAGCCAAGATAGTCTAATCACCGGGGAGCTGTTTTTT. Amino acid sequence: CASSQDSLITGELFF.

This chain connects TRBV19 to TRBJ2-2; perhaps TRBD2 as D (6 bases). Looked up from germline, CDR1 is LNHDA and CDR2 is SQIVND (reference sequence). Between the trimmed V and J ends, which lost 3 bases and 7 bases, there was a span of 12 bases. The CDR3 is 14 residues long. The CDR3 sequence: CASSIGGWSGELFF. Written as DNA, the CDR3 is TGTGCCAGTAGTATCGGGGGTTGGAGCGGGGAGCTGTTTTTT.